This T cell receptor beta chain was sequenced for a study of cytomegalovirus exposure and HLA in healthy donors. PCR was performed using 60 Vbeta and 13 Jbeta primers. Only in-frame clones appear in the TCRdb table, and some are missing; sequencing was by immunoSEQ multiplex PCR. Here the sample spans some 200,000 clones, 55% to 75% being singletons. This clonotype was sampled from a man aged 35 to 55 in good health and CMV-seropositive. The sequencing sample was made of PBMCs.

The CDR3: CASSQVSGAVSYEQYF. In DNA form, the CDR3 reads TGCGCCAGCAGCCAAGTTTCTGGGGCCGTCTCCTACGAGCAGTACTTC. The J gene is TRBJ2-7, the V gene TRBV4-1; D may be TRBD1 (5 bases). The CDR3 totals 16 residues. CDR1 is MGHRA and CDR2 is YSYEKL in the germline V gene. Trimming stripped 1 base from V and 0 bases from J, with 13 bases between.